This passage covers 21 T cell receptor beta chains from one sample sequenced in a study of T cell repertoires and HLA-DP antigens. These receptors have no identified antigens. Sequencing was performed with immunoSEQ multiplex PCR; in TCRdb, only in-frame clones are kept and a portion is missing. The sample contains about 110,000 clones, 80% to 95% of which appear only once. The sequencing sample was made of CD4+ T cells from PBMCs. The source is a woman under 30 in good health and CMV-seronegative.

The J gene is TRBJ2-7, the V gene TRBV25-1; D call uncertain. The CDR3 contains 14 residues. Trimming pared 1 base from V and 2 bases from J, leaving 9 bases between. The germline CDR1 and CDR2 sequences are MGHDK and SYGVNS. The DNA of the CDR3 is TGTGCCAGCAGTGAATCCGACCGGACCTACGAGCAGTACTTC. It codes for CASSESDRTYEQYF.

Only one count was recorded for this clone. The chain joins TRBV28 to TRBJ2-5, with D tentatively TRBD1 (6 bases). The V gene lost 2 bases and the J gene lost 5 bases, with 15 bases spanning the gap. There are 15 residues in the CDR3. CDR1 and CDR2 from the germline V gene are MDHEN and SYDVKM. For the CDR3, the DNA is TGTGCCAGCAGTTTACGGGACAATCGATACGAGACCCAGTACTTC. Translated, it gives CASSLRDNRYETQYF.

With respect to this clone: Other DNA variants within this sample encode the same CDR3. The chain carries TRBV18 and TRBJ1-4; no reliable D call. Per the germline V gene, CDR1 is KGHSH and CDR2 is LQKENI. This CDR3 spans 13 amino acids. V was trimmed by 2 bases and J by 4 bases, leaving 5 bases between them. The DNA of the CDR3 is TGTGCCAGCTCACCAGGCAATAATGAAAAACTGTTTTTT. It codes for CASSPGNNEKLFF.

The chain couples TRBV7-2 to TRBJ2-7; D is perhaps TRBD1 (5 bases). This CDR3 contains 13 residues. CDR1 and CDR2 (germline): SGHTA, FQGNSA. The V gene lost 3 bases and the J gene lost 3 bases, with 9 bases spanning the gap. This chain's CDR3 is CASSLGQNYEQYV. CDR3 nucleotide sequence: TGTGCCAGCAGCTTGGGGCAGAACTACGAGCAGTACGTC.

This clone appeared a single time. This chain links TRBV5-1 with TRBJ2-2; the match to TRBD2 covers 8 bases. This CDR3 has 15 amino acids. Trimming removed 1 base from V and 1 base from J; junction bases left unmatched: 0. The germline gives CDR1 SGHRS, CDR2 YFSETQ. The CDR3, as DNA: TGCGCCAGCAGCTTGCTAGCGGGGAACACCGGGGAGCTGTTTTTT. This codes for CASSLLAGNTGELFF.

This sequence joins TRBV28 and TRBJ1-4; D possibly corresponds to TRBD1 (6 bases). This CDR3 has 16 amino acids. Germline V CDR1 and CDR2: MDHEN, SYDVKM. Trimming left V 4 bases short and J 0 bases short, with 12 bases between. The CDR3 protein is CASSSGGQTTNEKLFF. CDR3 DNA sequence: TGTGCCAGCAGTTCTGGAGGACAGACAACTAATGAAAAACTGTTTTTT.

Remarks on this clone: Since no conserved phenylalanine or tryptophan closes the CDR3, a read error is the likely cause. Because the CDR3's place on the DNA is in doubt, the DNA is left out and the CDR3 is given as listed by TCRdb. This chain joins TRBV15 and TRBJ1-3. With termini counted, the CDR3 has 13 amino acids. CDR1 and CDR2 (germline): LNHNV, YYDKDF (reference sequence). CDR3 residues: CATSRDTWEVSVY.

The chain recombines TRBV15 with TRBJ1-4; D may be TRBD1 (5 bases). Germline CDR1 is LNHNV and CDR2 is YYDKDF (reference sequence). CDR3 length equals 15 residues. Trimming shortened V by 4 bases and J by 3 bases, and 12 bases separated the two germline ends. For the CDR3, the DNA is TGTGCCACCAGCACGGCCAGGGAGGCTAATGAAAAACTGTTTTTT. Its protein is CATSTAREANEKLFF. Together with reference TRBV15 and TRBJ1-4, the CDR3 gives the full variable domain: DAMVIQNPRYQVTQFGKPVTLSCSQTLNHNVMYWYQQKSSQAPKLLFHYYDKDFNNEADTPDNFQSRRPNTSFCFLDIRSPGLGDTAMYLCATSTAREANEKLFFGSGTQLSVL.

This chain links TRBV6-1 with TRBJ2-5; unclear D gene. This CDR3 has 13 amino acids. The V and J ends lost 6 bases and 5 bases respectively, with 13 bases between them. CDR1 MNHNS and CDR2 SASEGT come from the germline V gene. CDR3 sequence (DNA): TGTGCCAGCAGAAACGACATGCGGGAGACCCAGTACTTC. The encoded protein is CASRNDMRETQYF.

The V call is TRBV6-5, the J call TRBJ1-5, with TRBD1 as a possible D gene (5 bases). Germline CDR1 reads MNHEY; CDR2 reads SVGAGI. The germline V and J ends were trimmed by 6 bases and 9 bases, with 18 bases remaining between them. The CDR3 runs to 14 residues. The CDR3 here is CASRTDVWGWPQHF. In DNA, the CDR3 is TGTGCCAGCAGAACCGACGTGTGGGGGTGGCCCCAGCATTTT.

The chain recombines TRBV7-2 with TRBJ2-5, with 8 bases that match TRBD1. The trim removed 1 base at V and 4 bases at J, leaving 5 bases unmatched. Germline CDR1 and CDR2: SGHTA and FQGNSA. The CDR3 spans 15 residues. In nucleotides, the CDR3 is TGTGCCAGCAGCTTAGGTTCAGGGGGCGCAGAGACCCAGTACTTC. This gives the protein CASSLGSGGAETQYF.

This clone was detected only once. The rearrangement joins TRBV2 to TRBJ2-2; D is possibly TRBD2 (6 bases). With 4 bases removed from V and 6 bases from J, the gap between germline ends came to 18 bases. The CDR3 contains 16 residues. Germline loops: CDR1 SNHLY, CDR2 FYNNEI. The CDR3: CASSGRVGGYPGELFF. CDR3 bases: TGTGCCAGCAGTGGTCGGGTCGGGGGTTACCCCGGGGAGCTGTTTTTT.

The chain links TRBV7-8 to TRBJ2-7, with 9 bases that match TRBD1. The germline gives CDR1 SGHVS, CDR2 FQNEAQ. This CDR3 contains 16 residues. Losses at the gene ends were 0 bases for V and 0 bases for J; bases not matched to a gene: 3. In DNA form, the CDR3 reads TGTGCCAGCAGCTTAGCGCCGGGACAGGGCTCCTACGAGCAGTACTTC. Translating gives CASSLAPGQGSYEQYF.

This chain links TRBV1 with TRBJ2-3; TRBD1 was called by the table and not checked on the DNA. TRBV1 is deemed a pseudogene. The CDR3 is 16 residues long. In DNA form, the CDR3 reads TGCACCAGCAGCCAAGATCTTCCAGCGTCAGGGGGTACGCAGTATTTT. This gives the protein CTSSQDLPASGGTQYF.

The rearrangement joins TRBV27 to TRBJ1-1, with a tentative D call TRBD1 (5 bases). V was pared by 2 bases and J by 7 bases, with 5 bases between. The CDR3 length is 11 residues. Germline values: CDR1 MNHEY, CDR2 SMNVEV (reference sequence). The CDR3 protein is CASSLRGEAFF. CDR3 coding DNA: TGTGCCAGCAGTTTAAGGGGTGAAGCTTTCTTT.

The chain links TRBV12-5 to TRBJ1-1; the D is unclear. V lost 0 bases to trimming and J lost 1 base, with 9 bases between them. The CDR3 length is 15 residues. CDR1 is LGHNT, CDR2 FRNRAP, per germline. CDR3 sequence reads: CASGLVLGTNTEAFF. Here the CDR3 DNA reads TGTGCTAGTGGTTTGGTACTAGGCACGAACACTGAAGCTTTCTTT.

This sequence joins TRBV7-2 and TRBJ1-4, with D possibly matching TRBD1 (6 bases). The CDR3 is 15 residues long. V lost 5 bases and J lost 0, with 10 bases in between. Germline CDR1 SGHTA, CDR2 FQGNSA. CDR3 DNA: TGTGCCAGCAGCCTACAGGGAGCAACTAATGAAAAACTGTTTTTT. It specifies CASSLQGATNEKLFF.

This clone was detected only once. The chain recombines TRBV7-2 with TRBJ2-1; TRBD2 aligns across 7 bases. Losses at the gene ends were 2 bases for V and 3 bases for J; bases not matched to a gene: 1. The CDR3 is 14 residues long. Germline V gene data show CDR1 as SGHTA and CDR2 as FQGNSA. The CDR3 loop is CASSLLAVYNEQFF. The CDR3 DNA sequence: TGTGCCAGCAGCTTACTAGCGGTCTACAATGAGCAGTTCTTC.

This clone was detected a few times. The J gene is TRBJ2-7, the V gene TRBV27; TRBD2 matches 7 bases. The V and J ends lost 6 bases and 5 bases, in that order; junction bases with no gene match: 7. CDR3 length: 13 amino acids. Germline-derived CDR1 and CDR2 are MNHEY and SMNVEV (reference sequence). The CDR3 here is CASRRGSINEQYF. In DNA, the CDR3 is TGTGCCAGCAGGCGCGGGAGTATAAACGAGCAGTACTTC.

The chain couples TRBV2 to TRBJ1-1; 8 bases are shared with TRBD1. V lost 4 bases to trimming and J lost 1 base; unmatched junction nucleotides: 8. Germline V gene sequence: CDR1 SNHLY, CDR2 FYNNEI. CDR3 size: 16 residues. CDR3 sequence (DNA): TGTGCCAGCAGTGGCCGGACAGGGCTTTGGAACACTGAAGCTTTCTTT. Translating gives CASSGRTGLWNTEAFF.

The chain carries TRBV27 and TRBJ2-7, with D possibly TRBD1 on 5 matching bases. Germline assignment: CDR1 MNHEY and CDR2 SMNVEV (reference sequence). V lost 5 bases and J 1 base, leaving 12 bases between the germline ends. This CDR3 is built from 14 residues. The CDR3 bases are TGTGCCAGCAGTCCATGGGGCACTTCCTACGAGCAGTACGTC. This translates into CASSPWGTSYEQYV.